Listed below are T cell receptor beta chains from one sample, sequenced in a study of patients and donors after allogeneic stem cell transplantation. TCRdb re-called the RT-PCR reads with MiXCR, one entry per CDR3 protein. The repertoire has over 65,000 distinct CDR3 sequences, 26% of them found once; the top ten carry around 27%. The specimen was blood, either unsorted or a sorted T cell fraction (not recorded which). All receptors derive from a human donor who was either an allogeneic HSCT recipient or a stem cell or donor lymphocyte infusion donor (not recorded which). It is not recorded whose cells these are; they may come from a transplant donor. Both conserved end residues are part of each CDR3.

v_gene: TRBV6-5
j_gene: TRBJ1-3
CDR3aa: CASSYGHTEGNTIYF

v_gene: TRBV6-6
j_gene: TRBJ1-1
CDR3aa: CASSFKGPGTEAFF

v_gene: TRBV6-1
j_gene: TRBJ1-5
CDR3aa: CASRVGFSNQPQHF

v_gene: TRBV2
j_gene: TRBJ2-2
CDR3aa: CASSQQGAANTGELFF

v_gene: TRBV12-3/TRBV12-4
j_gene: TRBJ1-1
CDR3aa: CASSLAMGLNTEAFF

v_gene: TRBV7-9
j_gene: TRBJ1-6
CDR3aa: CASSLGQAGNSPLHF

v_gene: TRBV24-1
j_gene: TRBJ2-5
CDR3aa: CATSELTGTQYF

v_gene: TRBV6-5
j_gene: TRBJ2-1
CDR3aa: CASSYGGRLVIEQFF

v_gene: TRBV7-9
j_gene: TRBJ1-1
CDR3aa: CASSLEGARYTEAFF

v_gene: TRBV10-3
j_gene: TRBJ2-1
CDR3aa: CAISEFGPTWYNEQFF

v_gene: TRBV12-3/TRBV12-4
j_gene: TRBJ2-3
CDR3aa: CASSCPTSGGSTDTQYF

v_gene: TRBV5-1
j_gene: TRBJ2-3
CDR3aa: CASSTSGPDTQYF